The next 21 T cell receptor beta chains were all read from a single sample in a study of blood T cell repertoires in COVID-19. Clones were read by immunoSEQ multiplex PCR, and TCRdb kept only the in-frame ones, dropping some. Here the sample spans some 260,000 clones, 80% to 90% being singletons. Sequenced: PBMCs or T cells enriched from blood (not recorded which). The receptors shown here come from a man younger than 40 with acute COVID-19.

Only one count was recorded for this clone. Here the CDR3 reads CSARDSYGYTF. The CDR3 coding sequence is TGCAGTGCCAGGGATTCATATGGCTACACCTTC. The chain recombines TRBV20-1 with TRBJ1-2; tentative D call: TRBD1 (5 bases). The CDR3 runs to 11 residues. The V end lost 6 bases, the J end lost 5 bases, and 10 bases lay between the germline ends. The germline CDR1 and CDR2 sequences are DFQATT and SNEGSKA (reference sequence).

As DNA, the CDR3 is TGTGCCAGCAGTTTAGGGAGAAATTCACCCCTCCACTTT. Translated, it gives CASSLGRNSPLHF. The chain couples TRBV27 to TRBJ1-6, with D uncertain. This CDR3 has 13 residues. Germline CDR1 reads MNHEY; CDR2 reads SMNVEV (reference sequence). V lost 2 bases and J lost 7, with 6 bases in between.

The chain couples TRBV11-2 to TRBJ1-2, with 8 bases matching TRBD1. V was pared by 5 bases and J by 5 bases, with 7 bases of the junction left unmatched. The length of the CDR3 is 14 residues. Germline V gives CDR1 SGHAT, CDR2 FQNNGV. CDR3: CASSPRTGRYGYTF. DNA for the CDR3: TGTGCCAGCAGCCCTAGGACAGGGCGATATGGCTACACCTTC.

V gene TRBV5-1 combines with J gene TRBJ2-1; the D gene is possibly TRBD2 (7 bases). The CDR3 runs 14 residues. The ends were cut back, 4 bases at V and 2 bases at J, with 10 bases in the middle. The V gene's germline CDR1 is SGHRS and CDR2 YFSETQ. CDR3 in DNA: TGCGCCAGCAGCGACGGGGGGCCCTACAATGAGCAGTTCTTC. This sequence encodes CASSDGGPYNEQFF.

V usage is TRBV5-4 and J usage is TRBJ2-5; 7 positions agree with TRBD1. Looked up from germline, CDR1 is SGHNT and CDR2 is YYREEE (reference sequence). V was pared by 3 bases and J by 4 bases, with 3 bases of the junction left unmatched. The CDR3 length is 13 residues. In nucleotides, the CDR3 is TGTGCCAGCAGCTCAGGGGGTGGAGAGACCCAGTACTTC. Protein sequence: CASSSGGGETQYF.

This clone was seen once. The CDR3 region has the DNA TGTGCCAGCAGCTTTCAGGGGGCTTCTGGAAACACCATATATTTT. Its translation is CASSFQGASGNTIYF. The V gene is TRBV7-2, the J gene TRBJ1-3, with TRBD1 matching over 8 bases. Germline lookup yields CDR1 SGHTA and CDR2 FQGNSA. The junction had 2 bases not matched to a gene; V was cut back by 3 bases and J by 1 base. This CDR3 is built from 15 residues.

The chain combines TRBV5-1 with TRBJ1-3; the D is unclear. Germline lookup yields CDR1 SGHRS and CDR2 YFSETQ. Between the trimmed V and J ends, which lost 0 bases and 1 base, there was a span of 14 bases. The CDR3 contains 17 residues. CDR3 region: CASSLEAAGGSGNTIYF. CDR3 sequence (DNA): TGCGCCAGCAGCTTGGAGGCTGCGGGAGGATCTGGAAACACCATATATTTT.

The chain employs TRBV19 and TRBJ1-4, with 10 nucleotides matching TRBD1. The CDR3 consists of 17 residues. With 3 bases clipped from V and 3 bases from J, the junction kept 7 bases outside the gene matches. Germline V gives CDR1 LNHDA, CDR2 SQIVND (reference sequence). CDR3 in amino acids: CASSIPGQGRANEKLFF. The CDR3 bases are TGTGCCAGTAGTATCCCGGGACAGGGGAGGGCTAATGAAAAACTGTTTTTT.

The V and J genes are TRBV14 and TRBJ1-3, with TRBD1 matching over 10 bases. In germline, CDR1 is SGHDN, CDR2 FVKESK. The CDR3 is 16 amino acids. V was pared by 4 bases and J by 4 bases, with 7 bases of the junction left unmatched. CDR3 protein: CASSLRQGAEGNTIYF. CDR3 sequence (DNA): TGTGCCAGCAGCCTTCGACAGGGGGCGGAAGGAAACACCATATATTTT.

The gene calls are TRBV7-9 and TRBJ1-1; 7 nucleotides align to TRBD1. The V segment lost 5 bases and the J segment 5 bases; nucleotides outside the gene matches: 11. The CDR3 totals 15 residues. Germline V CDR1 and CDR2: SEHNR, FQNEAQ (reference sequence). DNA of the CDR3: TGTGCCAGCAGCCCATCCCAGGGGGTAGGTACTGAAGCTTTCTTT. It encodes CASSPSQGVGTEAFF.

The chain joins TRBV6-1 to TRBJ1-3, with D uncertain. Trimming left V 2 bases short and J 7 bases short, with 9 bases between. Germline CDR1 is MNHNS and CDR2 is SASEGT. The CDR3 sequence is 13 residues long. The CDR3 reads CASSETGRNTIYF. The CDR3 DNA is TGTGCCAGCAGTGAAACGGGGAGGAACACCATATATTTT.

The table lists this clone with a count of one. The chain links TRBV28 to TRBJ1-2; no clear D gene. The CDR3 has 13 amino acids. Trimming took 5 bases from V and 4 from J, leaving 11 bases between them. Per germline, CDR1 MDHEN and CDR2 SYDVKM. The CDR3 coding sequence is TGTGCCAGCAGTCCTGGGGAGGCCTATGGCTACACCTTC. Translating gives CASSPGEAYGYTF.

V and J are TRBV11-2 and TRBJ2-1, with TRBD2 identical over 7 bases. V dropped 5 bases and J dropped 7; count of bases not matched to a gene: 11. This CDR3 spans 15 amino acids. In germline, CDR1 is SGHAT, CDR2 FQNNGV. The CDR3 region has the DNA TGTGCCAGCAGCCCCAAAGCGGGATTTAGGAATGAGCAGTTCTTC. Amino acid sequence: CASSPKAGFRNEQFF.

V and J are TRBV3-1 (or the pseudogene TRBV3-2) and TRBJ1-2; 7 bases fit TRBD1. Germline trimming cut 6 bases from V and 4 bases from J; bases unmatched to any gene: 8. The germline V gene encodes CDR1 LGHDT and CDR2 YNNKEL (reference sequence). The CDR3 length is 14 residues. The CDR3, as DNA: TGTGCCAGCAGTCGGGACAGCCTCTTCTATGGCTACACCTTC. Encoded protein: CASSRDSLFYGYTF.

The rearrangement uses TRBV7-2 and TRBJ2-1, with D possibly TRBD2 on 6 matching bases. The CDR3 extends over 16 amino acids. Trimming left V 4 bases short and J 6 bases short, with 19 bases between. CDR1 is SGHTA, CDR2 FQGNSA, per germline. CDR3 amino acids: CASSSATGRPFNEQFF. The CDR3 nucleotides read TGTGCCAGCAGCTCTGCAACCGGGAGACCCTTCAATGAGCAGTTCTTC.

This chain links TRBV4-2 with TRBJ1-3; 9 bases agree with TRBD1. CDR3 length equals 17 residues. Germline assignment: CDR1 LGHNA and CDR2 YNFKEQ. The junction had 11 bases not matched to a gene; V was cut back by 4 bases and J by 4 bases. CDR3 loop: CASSRFLAGQGGNTIYF. CDR3 nucleotide sequence: TGTGCCAGCAGCCGATTTTTAGCGGGACAGGGAGGAAACACCATATATTTT.

V gene TRBV19 combines with J gene TRBJ2-7; TRBD2 matches at 13 bases. This CDR3 is 14 amino acids long. The germline gives CDR1 LNHDA, CDR2 SQIVND (reference sequence). Trimming removed 4 bases from V and 3 bases from J; junction bases left unmatched: 0. In DNA, the CDR3 is TGTGCCAGTAGTAGGACTAGCGGGAGCTACGAGCAGTACGTC. As protein: CASSRTSGSYEQYV.

V usage is TRBV19 and J usage is TRBJ2-3; TRBD1 is a possible D gene (6 bases). CDR3 size: 14 residues. Germline CDR1 is LNHDA and CDR2 is SQIVND (reference sequence). Trimming stripped 3 bases from V and 3 bases from J, with 10 bases between. DNA for the CDR3: TGTGCCAGTAGTATGGGGGCAGTGACAGATACGCAGTATTTT. It encodes CASSMGAVTDTQYF.

Remarks on this clone: Mismatch with germline at one junction end may stem from a read error. The chain recombines TRBV5-1 with TRBJ1-1, with D unclear. The germline V gene encodes CDR1 SGHRS and CDR2 YFSETQ. CDR3 length: 14 amino acids. The CDR3 region is CASNDNSWETEAFF. CDR3 in DNA: TGTGCCAGCAACGATAACTCGTGGGAGACTGAAGCTTTCTTT.

V is TRBV5-6 and J is TRBJ2-1; TRBD2 is a possible D gene (5 bases). The length of the CDR3 is 14 residues. Germline V gene sequence: CDR1 SGHDT, CDR2 YYEEEE. V gave up 0 bases and J gave up 3 bases, with 7 bases separating them. The CDR3 reads CASSLGGSYNEQFF. The CDR3 coding sequence is TGTGCCAGCAGCTTGGGTGGGAGCTACAATGAGCAGTTCTTC.

The gene calls are TRBV3-1 (or the pseudogene TRBV3-2) and TRBJ1-2; D remains ambiguous. Trimming took 1 base from V and 8 from J, leaving 35 bases between them. The CDR3 has 21 amino acids. Germline CDR1 reads LGHDT; CDR2 reads YNNKEL (reference sequence). The DNA of the CDR3 is TGTGCCAGCAGCCAAGTCGGCAGGTCCACCGGCCCCGCCTTGGTATATATCGGCTACACCTTC. Translation: CASSQVGRSTGPALVYIGYTF.